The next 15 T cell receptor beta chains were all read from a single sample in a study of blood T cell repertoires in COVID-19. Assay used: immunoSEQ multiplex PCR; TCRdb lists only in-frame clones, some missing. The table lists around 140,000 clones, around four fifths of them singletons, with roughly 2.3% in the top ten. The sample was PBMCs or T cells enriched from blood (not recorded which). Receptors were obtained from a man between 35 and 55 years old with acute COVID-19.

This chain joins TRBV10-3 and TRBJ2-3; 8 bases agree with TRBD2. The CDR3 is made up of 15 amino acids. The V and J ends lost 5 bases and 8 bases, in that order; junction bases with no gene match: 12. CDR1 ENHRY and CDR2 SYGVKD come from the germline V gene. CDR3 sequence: CAISSDSGALVTQYF. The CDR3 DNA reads TGTGCCATCAGTTCTGATAGCGGGGCCTTGGTTACGCAGTATTTT.

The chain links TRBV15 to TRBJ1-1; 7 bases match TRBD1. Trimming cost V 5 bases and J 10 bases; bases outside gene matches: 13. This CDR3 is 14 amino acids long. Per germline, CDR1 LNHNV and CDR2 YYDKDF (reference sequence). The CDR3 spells CATSRETGIEGAFF. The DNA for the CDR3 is TGTGCCACCAGCCGCGAGACAGGGATTGAGGGAGCTTTCTTT. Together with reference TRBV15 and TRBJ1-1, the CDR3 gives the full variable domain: DAMVIQNPRYQVTQFGKPVTLSCSQTLNHNVMYWYQQKSSQAPKLLFHYYDKDFNNEADTPDNFQSRRPNTSFCFLDIRSPGLGDTAMYLCATSRETGIEGAFFGQGTRLTVV.

Here the CDR3 reads CASRRGTSVSNQPQHF. The DNA for the CDR3 is TGTGCCAGTAGAAGGGGGACAAGCGTTAGCAATCAGCCCCAGCATTTT. The V gene is TRBV19, the J gene TRBJ1-5; D perhaps matches TRBD1 (6 bases). Germline V gives CDR1 LNHDA, CDR2 SQIVND (reference sequence). Trimming removed 6 bases at V and 0 bases at J, with 15 bases between. The CDR3 consists of 16 residues.

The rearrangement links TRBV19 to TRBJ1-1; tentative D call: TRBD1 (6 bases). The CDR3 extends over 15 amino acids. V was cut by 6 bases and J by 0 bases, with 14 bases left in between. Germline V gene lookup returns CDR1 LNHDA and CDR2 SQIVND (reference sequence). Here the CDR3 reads CASRAAGQLNTEAFF. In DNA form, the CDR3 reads TGTGCCAGTAGAGCCGCCGGACAGCTGAACACTGAAGCTTTCTTT.

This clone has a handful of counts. The CDR3 DNA reads TGTGCCAGCAGCGTAGGGGCAGGCCCCCTGTCCTACGAGCAGTACTTC. The encoded protein is CASSVGAGPLSYEQYF. The chain uses TRBV9 and TRBJ2-7; D is uncertain. The length of the CDR3 is 16 residues. Germline V gives CDR1 SGDLS, CDR2 YYNGEE. The V gene lost 0 bases and the J gene lost 1 base, with 14 bases spanning the gap.

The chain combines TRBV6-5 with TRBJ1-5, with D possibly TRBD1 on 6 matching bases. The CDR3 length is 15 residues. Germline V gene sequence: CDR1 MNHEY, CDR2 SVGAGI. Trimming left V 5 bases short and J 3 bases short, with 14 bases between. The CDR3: CASSRQGGINQPQHF. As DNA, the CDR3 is TGTGCCAGCAGTCGACAAGGGGGTATCAATCAGCCCCAGCATTTT.

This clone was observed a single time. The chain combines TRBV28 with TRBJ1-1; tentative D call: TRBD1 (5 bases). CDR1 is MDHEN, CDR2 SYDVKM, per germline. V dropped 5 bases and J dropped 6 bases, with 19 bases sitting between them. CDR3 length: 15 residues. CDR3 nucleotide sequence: TGTGCCAGCAGTCTCTACGCAGGGTTCGGGCCTGAAGCTTTCTTT. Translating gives CASSLYAGFGPEAFF.

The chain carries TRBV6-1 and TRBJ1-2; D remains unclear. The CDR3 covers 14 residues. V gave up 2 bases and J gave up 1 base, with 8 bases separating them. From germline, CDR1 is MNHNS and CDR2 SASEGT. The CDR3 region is CASSESPNNYGYTF. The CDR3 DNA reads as TGTGCCAGCAGTGAATCCCCCAATAACTATGGCTACACCTTC.

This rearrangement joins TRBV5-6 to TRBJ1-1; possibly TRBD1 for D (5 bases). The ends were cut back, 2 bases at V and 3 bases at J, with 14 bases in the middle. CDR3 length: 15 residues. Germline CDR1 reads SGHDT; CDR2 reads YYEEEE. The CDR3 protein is CASSFGGGRDTEAFF. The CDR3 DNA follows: TGTGCCAGCAGCTTTGGGGGAGGGCGGGACACTGAAGCTTTCTTT.

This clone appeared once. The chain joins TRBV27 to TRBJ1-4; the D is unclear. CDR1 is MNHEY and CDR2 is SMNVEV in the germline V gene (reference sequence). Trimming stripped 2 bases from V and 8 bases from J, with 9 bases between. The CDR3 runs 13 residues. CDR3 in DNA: TGTGCCAGCAGTTTAAATTGGAGGGAAAAACTGTTTTTT. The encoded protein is CASSLNWREKLFF.

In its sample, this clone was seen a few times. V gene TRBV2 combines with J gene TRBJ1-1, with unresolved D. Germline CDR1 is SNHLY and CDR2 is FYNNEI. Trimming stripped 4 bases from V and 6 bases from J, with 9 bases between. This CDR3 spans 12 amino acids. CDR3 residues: CASSGAVAEAFF. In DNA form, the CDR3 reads TGTGCCAGCAGTGGAGCTGTCGCTGAAGCTTTCTTT.

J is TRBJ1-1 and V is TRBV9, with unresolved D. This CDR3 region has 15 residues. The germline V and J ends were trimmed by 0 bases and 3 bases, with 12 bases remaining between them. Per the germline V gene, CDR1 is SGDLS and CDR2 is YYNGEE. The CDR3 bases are TGTGCCAGCAGCGTAGTGGCAGGAGGAGACACTGAAGCTTTCTTT. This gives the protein CASSVVAGGDTEAFF.

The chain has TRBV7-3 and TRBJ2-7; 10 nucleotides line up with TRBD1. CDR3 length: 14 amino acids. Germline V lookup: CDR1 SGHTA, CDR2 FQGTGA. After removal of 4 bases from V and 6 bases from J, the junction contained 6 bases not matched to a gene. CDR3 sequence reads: CASSSGTGDLEQYF. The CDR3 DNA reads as TGTGCCAGCAGCTCCGGGACAGGGGATCTCGAGCAGTACTTC.

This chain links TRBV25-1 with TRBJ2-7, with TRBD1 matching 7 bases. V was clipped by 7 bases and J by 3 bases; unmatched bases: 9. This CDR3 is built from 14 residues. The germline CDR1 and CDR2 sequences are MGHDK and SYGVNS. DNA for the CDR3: TGTGCCAGCATAGCCTGGGACAGCAACTACGAGCAGTACTTC. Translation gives CASIAWDSNYEQYF.

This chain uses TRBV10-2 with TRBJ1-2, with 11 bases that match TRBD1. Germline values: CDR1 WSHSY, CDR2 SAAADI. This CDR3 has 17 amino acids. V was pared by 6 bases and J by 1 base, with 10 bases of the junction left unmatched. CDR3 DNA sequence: TGCGCCAGCAGGAACCCCGGGACAGGGGGAGATAACTATGGCTACACCTTC. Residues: CASRNPGTGGDNYGYTF.